This TCR beta chain was sequenced during a study of early T cells in non-severe SARS-CoV-2 infection (dated by TCRdb to the early 2020s). General notes on the study: TCR sequencing used bulk RNA from unsorted whole blood, so alpha and beta chains could not be paired. On the study overall, not on this receptor specifically: VDJdb matching was skewed toward anti-spike CD8 responses and likely underestimated virus-specific expansions, missing private and CD4 specificities.

Set within a cohort of healthcare workers in London, UK, this nested case-control study involved weekly PCR testing of nasopharyngeal swabs along with blood sampling. Healthcare workers were enrolled in the week of the UK lockdown, from 23 to 31 March 2020, and were followed every week for up to roughly 15 weeks. Only a few counts were recorded for this clonotype. Its recognized antigen is unknown. No clone much larger than this one lies a single base away; base qualities are absent. The library was obtained by 5' RACE. The listed sequencing device is NextSeq 500. The TCR library protocol attached unique molecular identifiers to individual cDNA molecules to correct for sequencing error and PCR bias. Both TCR alpha and beta chains were sequenced, and tight co-correlation was observed between alpha and beta sequence abundances in each sample. The paper's processing steps were these. V gene, J gene and CDR3 annotation of TCR sequences was performed with Decombinator V4. TCRs were defined as expanded if a significant change between any two time points was detected under a Poisson model with p below 0.0001. TCR abundances were normalised to the total number of TCRs sequenced in each sample and reported as counts per million. VDJdb, accessed on 1 November 2021, was searched for TCRs annotated for CMV, EBV and SARS-CoV-2, and TCRs annotated for more than one antigen were excluded. TCRdb cleaned the public reads at Q25 with fastp, built clones with MiXCR and kept in-frame beta chains. Each CDR3 protein appears once, grouped with its most common genes and DNA. None of the V and J calls come from the authors' own analysis; TCRdb made them. This sample gives about 28,000 distinct CDR3 sequences in total; around 4.5% of them show up just once. Approximately 5% of the sample is in the top ten clones.

The clonotype was recovered from an adult who was a healthcare worker with PCR-confirmed SARS-CoV-2 infection or an uninfected control (not recorded which). The starting material was whole blood, obtained at baseline.

The DNA reads as follows: TGTGCCAGCAGCGCCCTAGGGGCGTTAGATACGCAGTATTTT. The translation is CASSALGALDTQYF. The V and J segments used are TRBV7-2 and TRBJ2-3; the D gene is perhaps TRBD1, on 5 matching bases. The CDR3 numbers 14 residues from cysteine through phenylalanine. Only the CDR3 DNA is retained, 42 bases long and in frame from the first base. The germline V gene yields SGHTA for CDR1 and FQGNSA for CDR2. V is cut by 5 bases and J by 5 bases, and the space between the germline ends is 14 bases.